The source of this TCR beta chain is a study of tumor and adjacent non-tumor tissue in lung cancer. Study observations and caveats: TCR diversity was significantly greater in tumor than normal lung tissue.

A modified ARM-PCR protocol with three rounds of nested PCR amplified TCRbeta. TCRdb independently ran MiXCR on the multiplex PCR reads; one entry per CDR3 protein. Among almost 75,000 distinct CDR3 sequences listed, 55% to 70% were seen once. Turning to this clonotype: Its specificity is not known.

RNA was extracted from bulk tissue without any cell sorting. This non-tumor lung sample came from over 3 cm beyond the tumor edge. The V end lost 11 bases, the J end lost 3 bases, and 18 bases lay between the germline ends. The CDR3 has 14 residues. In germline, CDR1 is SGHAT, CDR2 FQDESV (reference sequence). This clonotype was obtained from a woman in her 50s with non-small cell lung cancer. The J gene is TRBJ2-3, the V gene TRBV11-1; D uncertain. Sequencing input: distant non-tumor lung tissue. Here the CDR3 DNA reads TGTGCCGGCGGCTTAGCTACCGGGACAGATACGCAGTATTTT. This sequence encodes CAGGLATGTDTQYF.